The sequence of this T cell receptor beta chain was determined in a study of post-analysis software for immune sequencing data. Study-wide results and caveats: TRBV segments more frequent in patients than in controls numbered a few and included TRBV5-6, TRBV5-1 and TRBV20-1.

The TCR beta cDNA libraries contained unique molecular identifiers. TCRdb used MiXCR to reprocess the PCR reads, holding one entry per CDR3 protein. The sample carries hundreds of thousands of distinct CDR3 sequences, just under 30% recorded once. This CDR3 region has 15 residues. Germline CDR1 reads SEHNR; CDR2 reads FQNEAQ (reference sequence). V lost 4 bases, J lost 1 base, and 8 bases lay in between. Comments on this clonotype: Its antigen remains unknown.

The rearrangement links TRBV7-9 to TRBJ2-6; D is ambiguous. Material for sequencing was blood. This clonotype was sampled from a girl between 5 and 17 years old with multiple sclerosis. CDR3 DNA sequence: TGTGCCAGCAGCTGGCCATCTTCTGGGGCCAACGTCCTGACTTTC. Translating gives CASSWPSSGANVLTF.